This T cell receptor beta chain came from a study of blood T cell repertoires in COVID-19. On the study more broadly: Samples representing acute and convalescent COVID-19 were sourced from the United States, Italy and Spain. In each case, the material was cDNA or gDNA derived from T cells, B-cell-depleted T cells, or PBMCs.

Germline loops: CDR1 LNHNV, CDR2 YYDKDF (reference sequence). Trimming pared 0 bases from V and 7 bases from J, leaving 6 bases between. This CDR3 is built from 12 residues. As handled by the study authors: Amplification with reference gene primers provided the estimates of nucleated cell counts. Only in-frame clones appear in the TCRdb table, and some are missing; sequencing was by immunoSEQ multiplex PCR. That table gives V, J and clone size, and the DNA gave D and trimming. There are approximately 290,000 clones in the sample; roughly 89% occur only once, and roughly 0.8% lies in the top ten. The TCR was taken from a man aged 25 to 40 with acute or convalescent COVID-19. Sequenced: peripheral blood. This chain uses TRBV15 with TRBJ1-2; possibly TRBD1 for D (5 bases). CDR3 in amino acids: CATSRDRVGYTF. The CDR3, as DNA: TGTGCCACCAGCAGAGACAGGGTTGGCTACACCTTC.